This T cell receptor (beta chain) is from a study of blood T cell repertoires in COVID-19. Original data processing: Estimated nucleated cell counts came from reference gene primer amplification. Libraries were prepared by immunoSEQ multiplex PCR; TCRdb keeps only in-frame clonotypes and omits some of them. The DNA gave D and trimming, while V, J and clone size come from that table. The sample shows 60,000 to 70,000 clones, approximately 80% of them seen only once. CDR1 and CDR2 from the germline V gene are SGHTA and FQGNSA. V shed 4 bases, J shed 5 bases, and the junction held 7 bases outside the gene matches. CDR3 size: 14 residues.

This sequence originates from a man aged 60-69 years with acute or convalescent COVID-19. V and J are TRBV7-2 and TRBJ2-7; 8 bases map to TRBD1. The sequenced material came from peripheral blood. The CDR3 DNA is TGTGCCAGCAGCTCGGGACAGGCCGCAAACGAGCAGTACTTC. Translating it yields CASSSGQAANEQYF.